These 20 T cell receptor beta chains originate from one sample sequenced in a study of post-analysis software for immune sequencing data. No antigens are known for them. Study conclusions and caveats: Five or six TRBV segments were more frequent in patients than controls; TRBV5-6, TRBV5-1 and TRBV20-1 belonged to this group.

Unique molecular identifiers had been added to the TCR beta cDNA libraries. TCRdb called the PCR reads again in MiXCR, with one record for every CDR3 protein. The sample lists hundreds of thousands of distinct CDR3 sequences, 25% to 30% occurring once. The sample comprised blood. The receptor source for this set is a girl aged 10-17 years with multiple sclerosis.

This chain joins TRBV7-2 and TRBJ1-2; 7 bases match TRBD1. The CDR3 length is 15 residues. The germline gives CDR1 SGHTA, CDR2 FQGNSA. J gave up 5 bases and V 4 bases, and 10 bases lay outside the gene matches. This chain's CDR3 is CASSSRTGAHYGYTF. CDR3 coding DNA: TGTGCCAGCAGCTCAAGAACAGGGGCACATTATGGCTACACCTTC. Full variable domain (outside the CDR3, taken from reference TRBV7-2 and TRBJ1-2): GAGVSQSPSNKVTEKGKDVELRCDPISGHTALYWYRQSLGQGLEFLIYFQGNSAPDKSGLPSDRFSAERTGGSVSTLTIQRTQQEDSAVYLCASSSRTGAHYGYTFGSGTRLTVV.

The V gene is TRBV10-2, the J gene TRBJ2-3; 7 positions agree with TRBD2. V lost 0 bases to trimming and J lost 1 base; unmatched junction nucleotides: 1. Germline lookup yields CDR1 WSHSY and CDR2 SAAADI. The CDR3 has 15 residues. The CDR3 region is CASSESRGGTDTQYF. In DNA, the CDR3 is TGCGCCAGCAGTGAGTCTCGGGGGGGCACAGATACGCAGTATTTT.

This clonotype occurred a few times. The V gene is TRBV4-3, the J gene TRBJ2-7, with D perhaps being TRBD1 or TRBD2 (5 bases each). V was clipped by 0 bases and J by 2 bases, with 8 bases between them. The CDR3 extends over 14 amino acids. Germline values: CDR1 LGHNA, CDR2 YSLEER. In nucleotides, the CDR3 is TGCGCCAGCAGCCAAGATCGGGACCCCTACGAGCAGTACTTC. It encodes CASSQDRDPYEQYF.

The chain couples TRBV20-1 to TRBJ2-3; perhaps TRBD1 as D (5 bases). This CDR3 is built from 14 residues. CDR1 and CDR2 (germline): DFQATT, SNEGSKA (reference sequence). Between the trimmed V and J ends, which lost 2 bases and 1 base, there was a span of 10 bases. The CDR3 DNA follows: TGCAGTGCTAGACCAGGGCGAGGCACAGATACGCAGTATTTT. It translates to CSARPGRGTDTQYF.

This chain connects TRBV12-3 or TRBV12-4 to TRBJ1-5, with unresolved D. V was trimmed by 6 bases and J by 6 bases, leaving 15 bases between them. The CDR3 is 14 residues long. CDR3 protein: CASSQGYGSQPQHF. The CDR3 coding sequence is TGTGCCAGCAGCCAAGGTTACGGTTCTCAGCCCCAGCATTTT.

The chain employs TRBV5-1 and TRBJ2-7; D possibly corresponds to TRBD2 (5 bases). The V end was cut by 0 bases, the J end by 7 bases, with 17 bases between. The CDR3 is 15 amino acids. Per the germline V gene, CDR1 is SGHRS and CDR2 is YFSETQ. The CDR3 sequence: CASSLDVGRSGEQYF. The CDR3 DNA follows: TGCGCCAGCAGCTTGGACGTAGGGCGGTCGGGAGAGCAGTACTTC.

The table lists this clonotype with a few counts. The rearrangement joins TRBV7-2 to TRBJ1-1; D ambiguous. The CDR3 runs 12 residues. CDR1 and CDR2 (germline): SGHTA, FQGNSA. Trimming took off 5 bases at V and 3 bases at J, with 7 bases between the two ends. The CDR3 spells CASSLYYTEAFF. DNA of the CDR3: TGTGCCAGCAGCCTGTATTACACTGAAGCTTTCTTT.

The V call is TRBV5-1, the J call TRBJ2-3; possible D gene TRBD2, 5 bases. This CDR3 contains 16 residues. Trimming took 0 bases from V and 2 from J, leaving 13 bases between them. Germline V lookup: CDR1 SGHRS, CDR2 YFSETQ. CDR3 sequence: CASSLEGLSTTDTQYF. CDR3 DNA sequence: TGCGCCAGCAGCTTGGAAGGACTCTCGACCACAGATACGCAGTATTTT.

This clonotype occurred a few times. This chain links TRBV7-9 with TRBJ2-3, with TRBD2 identical over 11 bases. CDR1 is SEHNR and CDR2 is FQNEAQ in the germline V gene (reference sequence). V lost 0 bases and J lost 8; bases outside the gene matches: 10. The CDR3 contains 17 residues. Here the CDR3 reads CASSLAQTSGSSGTQYF. The DNA of the CDR3 is TGTGCCAGCAGCTTAGCGCAAACTAGCGGGAGTTCGGGTACGCAGTATTTT.

In this sample, this clonotype turned up many times. This CDR3 is CSVGNSIYNEQFF. For the CDR3, the DNA is TGCAGCGTTGGTAACTCCATTTACAATGAGCAGTTCTTC. The chain couples TRBV29-1 to TRBJ2-1, with unresolved D. Germline loops: CDR1 SQVTM, CDR2 ANQGSEA. The CDR3 has 13 residues. The V end lost 4 bases, the J end lost 4 bases, and 11 bases lay between the germline ends.

This clonotype has just a few counts. V gene TRBV2 combines with J gene TRBJ2-1; maybe TRBD1 (6 bases). Per germline, CDR1 SNHLY and CDR2 FYNNEI. CDR3 length: 15 residues. With 5 bases removed from V and 4 bases from J, the gap between germline ends came to 15 bases. The CDR3 bases are TGTGCCAGCAGTTTAGACAGGTTAGGTTACAATGAGCAGTTCTTC. Its protein product is CASSLDRLGYNEQFF.

The CDR3 reads CASSSTGYEQFF. The CDR3 coding sequence is TGTGCCAGCAGCTCGACAGGGTATGAGCAGTTCTTC. This sequence joins TRBV7-2 and TRBJ2-1; 7 nucleotides line up with TRBD1. The CDR3 sequence is 12 residues long. The V and J ends lost 4 bases and 8 bases, in that order; junction bases with no gene match: 2. The germline CDR1 and CDR2 sequences are SGHTA and FQGNSA.

This clonotype was seen more than once but under ten times. V and J are TRBV13 and TRBJ1-1, with D possibly matching TRBD1 (5 bases). V was shortened by 5 bases and J by 0 bases, with 10 bases between the two germline ends. The CDR3 is 14 amino acids. Germline loops: CDR1 PRHDT, CDR2 FYEKMQ (reference sequence). CDR3 sequence (DNA): TGTGCCAGCAGCCAGGGACCTATGAACACTGAAGCTTTCTTT. It codes for CASSQGPMNTEAFF.

The sample holds a few counts of this clonotype. The chain combines TRBV5-1 with TRBJ2-1; 8 nucleotides agree with TRBD1. V trimming: 0 bases; J trimming: 6 bases; junction bases outside the gene matches: 5. CDR1 is SGHRS and CDR2 is YFSETQ in the germline V gene. The CDR3 is 15 residues long. The CDR3 reads CASSLAGQGPNEQFF. The CDR3 DNA follows: TGCGCCAGCAGCTTGGCTGGACAGGGCCCCAATGAGCAGTTCTTC. Combining the CDR3 with reference TRBV5-1 and TRBJ2-1 gives the whole variable domain KAGVTQTPRYLIKTRGQQVTLSCSPISGHRSVSWYQQTPGQGLQFLFEYFSETQRNKGNFPGRFSGRQFSNSRSEMNVSTLELGDSALYLCASSLAGQGPNEQFFGPGTRLTVL.

The chain employs TRBV20-1 and TRBJ2-7; TRBD2 matches 10 bases. V gave up 3 bases and J gave up 2 bases; unmatched junction bases: 7. The CDR3 totals 15 residues. Germline V gene data show CDR1 as DFQATT and CDR2 as SNEGSKA (reference sequence). The CDR3 DNA is TGCAGTGCTAGTTCTCTAGCGGGGGTTACCTACGAGCAGTACTTC. This translates into CSASSLAGVTYEQYF.

This clonotype was seen a handful of times. The chain carries TRBV27 and TRBJ2-7; D may be TRBD1 (6 bases). This CDR3 region has 13 residues. Germline V gives CDR1 MNHEY, CDR2 SMNVEV (reference sequence). The V gene lost 8 bases and the J gene lost 6 bases, with 17 bases spanning the gap. This chain's CDR3 is CASHQTQGPEQYF. Written as DNA, the CDR3 is TGTGCCAGCCACCAGACTCAGGGGCCCGAGCAGTACTTC.

The rearrangement uses TRBV14 and TRBJ1-1; 11 bases map to TRBD1. Germline-derived CDR1 and CDR2 are SGHDN and FVKESK. CDR3 length equals 14 residues. V was clipped by 4 bases and J by 9 bases; unmatched bases: 7. The DNA of the CDR3 is TGTGCCAGCAGCCGTCGGACAGGGGGCGGGCAAGCTTTCTTT. Protein sequence: CASSRRTGGGQAFF.

This clonotype was detected a few times. CDR3 DNA sequence: TGTGCCAGCAGCTTATCCGGGACAGGGAACAATGAGCAGTTCTTC. Translation: CASSLSGTGNNEQFF. The chain links TRBV7-2 to TRBJ2-1, with 9 bases lining up with TRBD1. The CDR3 covers 15 residues. V trimming: 2 bases; J trimming: 5 bases; junction bases outside the gene matches: 4. Germline V gene sequence: CDR1 SGHTA, CDR2 FQGNSA.

Concerning this clonotype itself: Its ends do not fully match the called genes, so a read error is possible. The chain joins TRBV6-2 or TRBV6-3 to TRBJ2-7; 8 positions agree with TRBD1. The J call is doubtful: the DNA matches TRBJ2-5 better. This CDR3 contains 13 residues. Looked up from germline, CDR1 is MNHEY and CDR2 is SVGEGT. Written as DNA, the CDR3 is TGTACCAGCCGACGACAGGGGCCAAGGACCCAGTACTTC. The encoded protein is CTSRRQGPRTQYF.

The chain uses TRBV29-1 and TRBJ2-1; D remains ambiguous. Trimming cost V 4 bases and J 0 bases, with 13 bases left between them. This CDR3 is built from 15 residues. Per the germline V gene, CDR1 is SQVTM and CDR2 is ANQGSEA. CDR3 region: CSVGRAWASYNEQFF. In DNA, the CDR3 is TGCAGCGTTGGTCGGGCATGGGCCTCCTACAATGAGCAGTTCTTC.